The 31 T cell receptor beta chains given below trace back to one sample, sequenced in a study of T cell responses to AZD1222 COVID-19 vaccine. Assay used: immunoSEQ multiplex PCR; TCRdb lists only in-frame clones, some missing. The sample shows around 130,000 clones, roughly 92% of them seen only once. The source material was peripheral blood, sampled 28 days after the second AZD1222 dose. These receptors all stem from an adult who received the AZD1222 COVID-19 vaccine.

This chain links TRBV7-9 with TRBJ2-2, with D hard to call. Germline V CDR1 and CDR2: SEHNR, FQNEAQ (reference sequence). The CDR3 is made up of 11 amino acids. Deletions cut 3 bases from V and 6 bases from J, with 2 bases between. The CDR3 region has the DNA TGTGCCAGCAGCTTTCCCGGGGAGCTGTTTTTT. This encodes CASSFPGELFF.

The chain has TRBV27 and TRBJ2-3, with 10 bases matching TRBD2. The CDR3 covers 17 residues. Germline V gives CDR1 MNHEY, CDR2 SMNVEV (reference sequence). With V trimmed by 4 bases and J by 6 bases, 13 bases remained unmatched. CDR3 protein: CASSSFLAGATLDTQYF. The CDR3 DNA reads TGTGCCAGCAGTTCGTTCCTAGCGGGAGCTACTTTGGATACGCAGTATTTT.

The chain has TRBV11-3 and TRBJ2-1; D might be TRBD1 (6 bases). CDR3 length equals 15 residues. Germline CDR1 SGHNT, CDR2 YENEEA. V lost 0 bases to trimming and J lost 3 bases, with 9 bases between them. CDR3 region: CASSLEGTFYNEQFF. The CDR3 nucleotides read TGTGCCAGCAGCTTAGAGGGGACATTCTACAATGAGCAGTTCTTC.

This rearrangement joins TRBV7-2 to TRBJ2-3; D gene uncertain. Trimming left V 5 bases short and J 2 bases short, with 11 bases between. This CDR3 is 14 amino acids long. Per germline, CDR1 SGHTA and CDR2 FQGNSA. CDR3 DNA: TGTGCCAGCAGCACTGGGCTGAACACAGATACGCAGTATTTT. Translation: CASSTGLNTDTQYF.

The chain joins TRBV7-2 to TRBJ2-7; D unresolved. Germline assignment: CDR1 SGHTA and CDR2 FQGNSA. V shed 5 bases and J shed 2 bases, with 13 bases lying between them. This CDR3 has 14 amino acids. The CDR3 sequence: CASSVRLPPYEQYF. CDR3 in DNA: TGTGCCAGCAGCGTACGGTTACCCCCCTACGAGCAGTACTTC.

The chain has TRBV25-1 and TRBJ1-4; 8 nucleotides agree with TRBD1. This CDR3 region has 14 residues. V was clipped by 4 bases and J by 5 bases; unmatched bases: 3. Germline CDR1 MGHDK, CDR2 SYGVNS. CDR3: CASSVTGGNEKLFF. In DNA form, the CDR3 reads TGTGCCAGCAGTGTTACAGGGGGGAATGAAAAACTGTTTTTT.

This clone was seen once. The V and J genes are TRBV6-8 and TRBJ1-2, with TRBD1 matching over 7 bases. Trimming at V came to 2 bases and at J to 9 bases, leaving 15 bases not matched to a gene. This CDR3 is built from 16 residues. Germline V gives CDR1 MNHGY, CDR2 SAAAGT. In DNA form, the CDR3 reads TGTGCCAGCAGTTACCCCTTTGACAGGGTTGGTCTTCGCTACACCTTC. It yields the protein CASSYPFDRVGLRYTF.

This rearrangement joins TRBV7-2 to TRBJ1-3, with D possibly being TRBD1 (5 bases). Trimming cost V 5 bases and J 9 bases, with 11 bases left between them. The CDR3 length is 12 residues. The germline gives CDR1 SGHTA, CDR2 FQGNSA. As DNA, the CDR3 is TGTGCCAGCAGCCTGGGGCTGGGCACCATATATTTT. This translates into CASSLGLGTIYF.

This clone is a singleton in its sample. The V gene is TRBV4-3, the J gene TRBJ2-5; D is possibly TRBD2 (6 bases). V lost 5 bases and J 5 bases, leaving 12 bases between the germline ends. The germline CDR1 and CDR2 sequences are LGHNA and YSLEER. The CDR3 is made up of 13 amino acids. Here the CDR3 DNA reads TGCGCCAGCAGCTCCGACGGAGGGGAGACCCAGTACTTC. Translated: CASSSDGGETQYF.

This rearrangement joins TRBV20-1 to TRBJ2-3; D is perhaps TRBD2 (5 bases). Germline CDR1 DFQATT, CDR2 SNEGSKA (reference sequence). Deletions cut 4 bases from V and 0 bases from J, with 11 bases between. The CDR3 is 14 amino acids. CDR3 sequence reads: CSATDWTSTDTQYF. CDR3 bases: TGCAGTGCTACTGATTGGACTAGCACAGATACGCAGTATTTT.

The J gene is TRBJ2-3, the V gene TRBV2; D unclear. Trimming removed 8 bases at V and 2 bases at J, with 14 bases between. This CDR3 region has 14 residues. Germline V gene lookup returns CDR1 SNHLY and CDR2 FYNNEI. The CDR3 region has the DNA TGTGCCAGCCGCCCTTCATCGATCACAGATACGCAGTATTTT. Encoded protein: CASRPSSITDTQYF.

The chain uses TRBV19 and TRBJ2-5; D unclear. The CDR3 totals 13 residues. CDR1 and CDR2 (germline): LNHDA, SQIVND (reference sequence). V was cut by 5 bases and J by 2 bases, with 9 bases left in between. CDR3 sequence (DNA): TGTGCCAGTAGTCCCGTCCGACAAGAGACCCAGTACTTC. Its translation: CASSPVRQETQYF. The whole variable domain, remainder taken from reference TRBV19 and TRBJ2-5, is DGGITQSPKYLFRKEGQNVTLSCEQNLNHDAMYWYRQDPGQGLRLIYYSQIVNDFQKGDIAEGYSVSREKKESFPLTVTSAQKNPTAFYLCASSPVRQETQYFGPGTRLLVL.

V usage is TRBV5-6 and J usage is TRBJ1-1; D is unclear. The CDR3 has 13 residues. The V end was cut by 0 bases, the J end by 10 bases, with 13 bases between. The germline gives CDR1 SGHDT, CDR2 YYEEEE. CDR3 protein: CASSLASGYRAFF. DNA for the CDR3: TGTGCCAGCAGCTTGGCCAGTGGTTACCGAGCTTTCTTT. The full variable domain, with the rest looked up from reference TRBV5-6 and TRBJ1-1, is DAGVTQSPTHLIKTRGQQVTLRCSPKSGHDTVSWYQQALGQGPQFIFQYYEEEERQRGNFPDRFSGHQFPNYSSELNVNALLLGDSALYLCASSLASGYRAFFGQGTRLTVV.

This clone is a singleton in its sample. The CDR3 sequence: CASSLPTYGYTF. The CDR3 coding sequence is TGTGCCAGCAGCTTGCCGACGTATGGCTACACCTTC. V is TRBV7-9 and J is TRBJ1-2; D remains ambiguous. Germline V lookup: CDR1 SEHNR, CDR2 FQNEAQ (reference sequence). The V gene lost 3 bases and the J gene lost 5 bases, with 7 bases spanning the gap. This CDR3 spans 12 amino acids. Full variable domain (rest looked up from reference TRBV7-9 and TRBJ1-2): DTGVSQNPRHKITKRGQNVTFRCDPISEHNRLYWYRQTLGQGPEFLTYFQNEAQLEKSRLLSDRFSAERPKGSFSTLEIQRTEQGDSAMYLCASSLPTYGYTFGSGTRLTVV.

This sequence joins TRBV29-1 and TRBJ2-1, with D tentatively TRBD1 (5 bases). V was cut by 7 bases and J by 5 bases, with 12 bases left in between. Germline CDR1 and CDR2: SQVTM and ANQGSEA. This CDR3 region has 12 residues. In DNA, the CDR3 is TGCAGCGGTCAGGGTCCCCACAATGAGCAGTTCTTC. Encoded protein: CSGQGPHNEQFF.

V is TRBV4-3 and J is TRBJ2-7; D is possibly TRBD1 (6 bases). Per germline, CDR1 LGHNA and CDR2 YSLEER. Trimming took off 1 base at V and 4 bases at J, with 14 bases between the two ends. The CDR3 spans 15 residues. DNA of the CDR3: TGCGCCAGCAGCCAAGTGTTACAGGGTTCTTACGAGCAGTACTTC. Amino acids: CASSQVLQGSYEQYF.

The rearrangement joins TRBV18 to TRBJ2-2; no clear D. Trimming removed 2 bases from V and 5 bases from J, with 3 bases in between. The CDR3 contains 12 residues. Germline assignment: CDR1 KGHSH and CDR2 LQKENI. CDR3 in DNA: TGTGCCAGCTCACCAACAACCGGGGAGCTGTTTTTT. It is translated as CASSPTTGELFF.

The CDR3 DNA reads TGTGCCAGCAGCCAAAGCTCACCTCTAGCAAATGAGCAGTTCTTC. Translated: CASSQSSPLANEQFF. This chain connects TRBV4-2 to TRBJ2-1; D is perhaps TRBD2 (5 bases). The CDR3 sequence is 15 residues long. The germline CDR1 and CDR2 sequences are LGHNA and YNFKEQ. Deletions cut 2 bases from V and 7 bases from J, with 15 bases between.

The chain combines TRBV6-6 with TRBJ1-2; 7 nucleotides match TRBD1. The germline gives CDR1 MNHNY, CDR2 SVGAGI (reference sequence). Unmatched junction bases numbered 7, after V lost 6 bases and J lost 0 bases. This CDR3 comprises 15 residues. The DNA of the CDR3 is TGTGCCAGCAGCCGCTCCGGGACAGCTAACTATGGCTACACCTTC. Translation: CASSRSGTANYGYTF.

The genes are TRBV5-4 and TRBJ2-1; no clear D. From germline, CDR1 is SGHNT and CDR2 YYREEE (reference sequence). CDR3 length equals 15 residues. V lost 1 base, J lost 5 bases, and 13 bases lay in between. CDR3 DNA: TGTGCCAGCAGCTTGAACCCTCTTGGGGACAATGAGCAGTTCTTC. Protein: CASSLNPLGDNEQFF. The entire variable domain, with the rest obtained from reference TRBV5-4 and TRBJ2-1, is as follows: ETGVTQSPTHLIKTRGQQVTLRCSSQSGHNTVSWYQQALGQGPQFIFQYYREEENGRGNFPPRFSGLQFPNYSSELNVNALELDDSALYLCASSLNPLGDNEQFFGPGTRLTVL.

In nucleotides, the CDR3 is TGTGCCAGCACCGTGGGCCCCCCTGGAAACACCATATATTTT. Its protein product is CASTVGPPGNTIYF. The chain couples TRBV6-5 to TRBJ1-3; no clear D. Looked up from germline, CDR1 is MNHEY and CDR2 is SVGAGI. The CDR3 is 14 amino acids. Trimming stripped 7 bases from V and 2 bases from J, with 12 bases between.

The rearrangement uses TRBV6-2 or TRBV6-3 and TRBJ2-1; tentatively, D is TRBD1 (5 bases). The V and J ends lost 4 bases and 0 bases respectively, with 19 bases between them. Germline V gene data show CDR1 as MNHEY and CDR2 as SVGEGT. This CDR3 spans 18 amino acids. CDR3 DNA: TGTGCCAGCAGTTGGGGCAGAATTACCCAGAGCTCCTACAATGAGCAGTTCTTC. Encoded protein: CASSWGRITQSSYNEQFF.

J is TRBJ2-1 and V is TRBV14, with 8 bases fitting TRBD1. The V gene end was trimmed by 3 bases and the J gene end by 3 bases; junction bases not matched to a gene: 10. The CDR3 runs to 17 residues. Per the germline V gene, CDR1 is SGHDN and CDR2 is FVKESK. The CDR3 sequence: CASSHRTGSVLYNEQFF. In DNA, the CDR3 is TGTGCCAGCAGCCACCGGACAGGGTCAGTACTCTACAATGAGCAGTTCTTC.

The V and J genes are TRBV5-1 and TRBJ2-7, with D hard to call. CDR1 and CDR2 (germline): SGHRS, YFSETQ. The CDR3 is made up of 14 amino acids. With 0 bases removed from V and 6 bases from J, the gap between germline ends came to 13 bases. CDR3 region: CASSLAGMWSEQYF. The CDR3 DNA reads as TGCGCCAGCAGCTTGGCCGGTATGTGGAGCGAGCAGTACTTC.

The chain carries TRBV6-5 and TRBJ1-2, with D unresolved. The CDR3 has 14 residues. V gave up 0 bases and J gave up 5 bases, with 10 bases separating them. CDR1 and CDR2 from the germline V gene are MNHEY and SVGAGI. The CDR3 DNA sequence: TGTGCCAGCAGTTACTCGAGGGTTTCATATGGCTACACCTTC. Amino acid sequence: CASSYSRVSYGYTF.

The rearrangement links TRBV24-1 to TRBJ2-1, with TRBD2 as a possible D gene (6 bases). The CDR3 extends over 16 amino acids. V lost 2 bases to trimming and J lost 0 bases, with 10 bases between them. The germline V gene encodes CDR1 KGHDR and CDR2 SFDVKD. Here the CDR3 DNA reads TGTGCCACCAGTGATTCACGGGGACTCTCCTACAATGAGCAGTTCTTC. Protein: CATSDSRGLSYNEQFF.

This chain links TRBV12-5 with TRBJ2-5, with 7 bases that match TRBD1. Germline V gene lookup returns CDR1 LGHNT and CDR2 FRNRAP. The CDR3 runs to 14 residues. The ends lost 5 bases at V and 5 bases at J; junction bases unmatched: 8. The CDR3 sequence is CASGRGQQGETQYF. The CDR3, as DNA: TGTGCTAGTGGTCGGGGACAGCAGGGCGAGACCCAGTACTTC. The full variable domain, with the rest looked up from reference TRBV12-5 and TRBJ2-5, is DARVTQTPRHKVTEMGQEVTMRCQPILGHNTVFWYRQTMMQGLELLAYFRNRAPLDDSGMPKDRFSAEMPDATLATLKIQPSEPRDSAVYFCASGRGQQGETQYFGPGTRLLVL.

The chain is built from TRBV12-3 or TRBV12-4 and TRBJ1-2; TRBD1 is a possible D gene (6 bases). The V end was cut by 3 bases, the J end by 8 bases, with 13 bases between. CDR3 length equals 13 residues. The CDR3 is CASSLVGADGYTF. CDR3 coding DNA: TGTGCCAGCAGTTTGGTGGGGGCTGACGGCTACACCTTC.

The chain uses TRBV29-1 and TRBJ1-2; no definite D call. Germline V gives CDR1 SQVTM, CDR2 ANQGSEA. The CDR3 loop spans 13 amino acids. The V end was cut by 3 bases, the J end by 8 bases, with 16 bases between. CDR3 nucleotide sequence: TGCAGCGTTGAGGCCCGGGTGAGGGAGGGCTACACCTTC. Translation gives CSVEARVREGYTF.

V usage is TRBV19 and J usage is TRBJ2-5; TRBD1 aligns across 8 bases. This CDR3 is built from 13 residues. The V segment lost 6 bases and the J segment 5 bases; nucleotides outside the gene matches: 5. Germline V gene sequence: CDR1 LNHDA, CDR2 SQIVND (reference sequence). The CDR3 region has the DNA TGTGCCAGTAGCGCAGGGGGCCGGGAGACCCAGTACTTC. This sequence encodes CASSAGGRETQYF.

The gene calls are TRBV3-1 (or the pseudogene TRBV3-2) and TRBJ2-3; D possibly corresponds to TRBD1 (6 bases). V gave up 3 bases and J gave up 5 bases, with 18 bases separating them. Germline V gene lookup returns CDR1 LGHDT and CDR2 YNNKEL (reference sequence). The CDR3 loop spans 16 amino acids. The CDR3 protein is CASSQGRGKGGDTQYF. The CDR3 DNA sequence: TGTGCCAGCAGCCAGGGTAGGGGGAAAGGGGGAGATACGCAGTATTTT.